This T cell receptor beta chain was sequenced during a study of regulatory T cells in long-lasting Graves disease. Overall study context: Treatment with antithyroid drugs for over 5 years, together with positive TSH receptor antibodies, meant persistent Graves' disease.

The germline V gene has CDR1 SEHNR and CDR2 FQNEAQ (reference sequence). The V end was cut by 5 bases, the J end by 2 bases, with 6 bases between. CDR3 length: 12 residues. This clonotype was recorded at least ten times. Its antigen is unknown. The sample's time point: persistent/refractory GD, antithyroid drugs over 5 years with positive TRAb. Construction of the TCR library relied on RNA isolated from PBMCs. Clinicians diagnosed Graves' disease using American Thyroid Association guidelines. To make TCR beta libraries, researchers used iRepertoire HTBI primers and Arm-PCR of CDR3 regions. TCRdb reprocessed the multiplex PCR reads via MiXCR and lists one record per CDR3 protein. The repertoire consists of hundreds of thousands of distinct CDR3 sequences, with approximately 23% occurring once and the leading ten covering around 12%. Study outcomes and limitations: Graves' patients with persistent disease showed TCR diversity lower than patients newly diagnosed.

The V and J genes are TRBV7-9 and TRBJ2-5; D is undetermined. This specimen consisted of peripheral blood mononuclear cells (PBMCs), obtained when the disease was refractory, from a patient treated with antithyroid drugs. This clonotype originated in a female donor with Graves disease. CDR3 sequence reads: CASSTMQETQYF. In DNA, the CDR3 is TGTGCCAGCAGCACCATGCAAGAGACCCAGTACTTC.